This entry concerns a single TCR beta chain. Its antigen remains unidentified. A junction end diverges from the germline sequence, so it may reflect a read error. Preparation of the library involved the immunoSEQ multiplex PCR assay. For the multiplex PCR, a mixture combining 60 forward primers for TCR Vbeta segments and 13 reverse primers for TCR Jbeta segments was used. The CDR3 region of rearranged TCR beta genes was amplified from genomic DNA with a multiplex PCR assay. The Illumina HiSeq System was used to sequence the amplified TCR beta libraries as 87-base-pair reads. In the original analysis: In a later analysis, tens of millions of unique TCR beta chains were counted across the approximately 620 repertoires, and roughly 10 million of these chains were shared by at least two donors. To remove PCR and sequencing errors, raw reads were error-corrected and collapsed into unique sequences using a nearest-neighbor algorithm that merged closely related sequences. V, D and J gene segments were assigned by aligning CDR3 sequences to IMGT reference sequences. Each retained sequence needed at least a six-nucleotide match to both a V gene segment and a J gene segment. Rearrangements were called productive when the CDR3 lacked stop codons and stayed in frame with V and J; all others were non-productive. CDR3 was defined by IMGT convention, running from the second conserved V-encoded cysteine to the conserved J-encoded phenylalanine. Sequences without an unambiguous match to a single V gene segment were excluded from the earlier analysis of almost 600 of the donors. An earlier analysis of just under 600 of the donors called V segments functional above 56.7% productive rearrangements and segregating when the between-donor standard deviation exceeded 5%. A statistical classification framework was built for diagnosing cytomegalovirus status from the catalog of TCR beta chain sequences. In a later analysis, V and J genes were assigned by comparing TCR nucleotide sequences against IMGT/GENE-DB human TR gene sequences. In a later analysis, CDR3 sequences and most-parsimonious VDJ recombination scenarios were assigned using the TCRdist pipeline. In a later analysis, each TCR beta chain was defined by its CDR3 amino acid sequence together with its V-gene family, and reads lacking a unique V-gene family were excluded. In a later analysis, 450 to 600 highly shared, low-generation-probability nucleotide sequences were removed to address suspected cross-contamination and a sequencing artifact. A later analysis calculated a clonal expansion index for each public chain from normalized within-repertoire ranks of inferred template counts. In a later analysis, generation probabilities were computed with a VDJ recombination model fitted to out-of-frame rearrangements, and the resulting probabilities were checked against IGoR. A later analysis scored TCR-TCR, TCR-HLA and TCR-CMV co-occurrence with hypergeometric tests, applying a repertoire-size bias correction to TCR pairs. False discovery rates were estimated in a later analysis by permuting HLA or CMV assignments 20 times. A later analysis grouped co-occurring TCRs with DBSCAN, adding TCRdist sequence similarity when clustering within HLA-allele-positive subsets. Repertoires with fewer than 30,000 or more than 120,000 public chains, plus five repertoires with anomalous nucleotide sharing, were excluded from co-occurrence clustering. Drawn from immuneACCESS, this table holds only the in-frame rearrangements with V and J called that TCRdb kept. Clones are partly lost; checked studies trace under half to an unresolved V gene and leave the rest unexplained. V and J calls and clone size follow that table, whereas D and trimming were derived from the DNA. This sample holds 200,000 to 250,000 clones; about 70% were observed only once. Roughly 2.5% of the sample is taken by the ten largest.

This sample was taken from a study of cytomegalovirus exposure and HLA in healthy donors (dated by TCRdb to about 2017). With respect to the entire study: In an earlier analysis of under 750 of the donors, 276 Gb of sequence data and 90 million to 120 million unique TCR beta sequences from roughly 190 million T cells were reported. Alongside the repertoire data, information on donor age, sex, ethnicity and CMV serostatus was compiled. On average, around 240,000 unique TCR beta nucleotide sequences were sequenced per donor among some 420 genotyped donors of the cohort, with 15% to 20% of those sequences being non-productive. Of the roughly 400 genotyped donors, more than 75% were placed in the genetic ancestry cluster associated with self-reported Caucasian donors. A handful of DR-DQ haplotypes were handled as single units for association and clustering because linkage in the cohort was strong. The study profiled the T cell repertoires of 500 to 800 subjects by immunosequencing and related them to cytomegalovirus serostatus. The study was designed to test whether signatures of past pathogen exposure could be identified by cataloging public T cell receptors. In addition to the first cohort of 666 subjects, a separate validation cohort of 120 different subjects was used. To predict cytomegalovirus infection status, the study combined high-throughput TCR immunosequencing, statistical association of individual TCRs with disease status, and machine learning. To decide whether each TCR beta V gene segment behaved as functional or pseudogenic, an earlier analysis of approximately 620 of the donors relied on high-throughput TCR beta sequencing. All discovery cohort repertoires had been generated on a single sequencing platform. Genome-wide SNP genotypes for about 65% of the 666 donors were used in a later genetic analysis, which treated that subset as a discovery cohort. Approximately 310 gigabases of sequencing data and roughly 80 million unique TCR sequences made up an early release that covered over 550 HLA-typed donors. In the later analysis, no new phenotypic data were used to find candidate immune exposures; instead, reliance was placed on TCR beta sequences and their occurrence across donors. HLA typing covered class I and class II loci at four-digit resolution. A later analysis re-examined previously published TCR beta repertoires from hundreds of donors and added high-resolution HLA genotyping to investigate patterns of TCR occurrence. Typing coverage differed by locus: A, B, C, DRB1 and DQB1 were typed in roughly 629-640 donors, DQA1 in roughly 500, DPA1 in 600 to 610, and DPB1 in just under 490.

In total, 630 or so healthy bone marrow donors made up the cohort. All cohort members were sampled while nominally healthy, although unrecorded immune exposures were likely present. The donor was CMV seropositive and was included in the group of about 290 seropositive cohort members. Each donor provided a peripheral blood sample, and peripheral blood mononuclear cells were used for TCR beta sequencing. The Qiagen DNeasy Blood Extraction Kit was used to extract genomic DNA from the blood cell samples. CDR1 and CDR2 are read off the germline V gene as ENHRY and SYGVKD. The CDR3 sequence holds 11 residues, the cysteine and phenylalanine included. The DNA shown is the 33-base CDR3, in frame from base 1. Overall study outcomes, separate from this receptor: CMV serostatus was the only immune exposure information available for the cohort. Because the 87-base-pair reads could not distinguish some IMGT-functional V segments, including TRBV6-2 and TRBV6-3, those segments were excluded. In vitro tests confirmed that a few of the cytomegalovirus-associated TCR beta chains recognize cytomegalovirus antigens. Sequencing depth was assumed to be roughly uniform across donors in the presence/absence analyses, though that assumption may not hold. The authors suggested that the approach could potentially be generalized to other disease states and immunological phenotypes. According to a later analysis, most CMV-associated TCR beta chains appeared to be HLA-restricted, and the HLA associations seemed to be driven largely by CMV exposure. Most TCR sequences were seen in very few donors, while some public TCRs were found in many individuals. According to a later analysis, parvovirus B19, influenza, CMV and Epstein-Barr virus appeared linked to several top co-occurrence clusters. In both the original and validation cohorts, the classifier was reported to diagnose cytomegalovirus status with high specificity and sensitivity. The earlier analysis of 587 of the donors excluded approximately 15 rarely observed V segments, including chromosome 9 orphons, because counts were too low. In an earlier analysis of about 540 of the donors, most TCR beta V segments were observed in productive rearrangements about 87% or about 30% of the time, broadly matching IMGT annotations. Because HLA typing was missing for some donors at each locus, association tests included only the typed subset. Only TCR beta chains were sequenced in this cohort, and the absence of alpha or paired-chain data limited detectable features. A further reported finding was that TCR beta sequences accurately predicted the HLA-A and HLA-B alleles for most subjects in the first cohort. In a later analysis, HLA-associated TCR beta chains were found to be more clonally expanded and to have lower generation probabilities than equally common non-associated chains. According to a later analysis, TCR association rates differed among HLA loci, with DRB1 alleles showing the most associated TCRs and HLA-C alleles showing the fewest. V-gene and J-gene trimming of TCR beta chains was associated with a missense DCLRE1C variant in a later genetic analysis, and the association was replicated in an independent cohort. A later analysis associated about 17,000 TCR beta sequences with specific HLA alleles at a false discovery rate of 0.05. In a later genetic analysis, fewer N-insertions in productive TCRs were reported among donors in an Asian-associated ancestry cluster than the roughly 670-donor mean. When HLA alleles, especially DR and DQ, strongly co-occurred, attributing TCR associations to individual alleles was difficult. The study listed 150 to 200 TCR beta chains as associated with cytomegalovirus. Linkage disequilibrium might explain the correlated functional status among segregating V segments, but an unknown experimental factor could not be ruled out. A cluster of highly shared sequence variants was judged likely to represent a technical artifact of the sequencing pipeline.

The source material was PBMCs. This clonotype was obtained from a man aged 35-49 years in good health and CMV-seropositive. The V gene is TRBV10-3 and the J gene is TRBJ2-1; the best D guess is TRBD2, with 6 bases matching. In nucleotides, the sequence is TGTGCCATCCAGGTTCGAGAAAAGCGGGTCTTC. Its amino acids are CAIQVREKRVF.